This TCR beta chain was sequenced for a study of blood T cell repertoires in COVID-19. In the authors' methods: Amplifying reference gene primers gave estimates of nucleated cell counts. The table came from immunoSEQ multiplex PCR; TCRdb's copy has only in-frame clones and leaves some out. The DNA was the basis for D and trimming; V, J and clone size are from that table. Among about 94,000 clones listed, approximately 80% were seen once. Trimming cost V 3 bases and J 0 bases, with 3 bases left between them. The V gene's germline CDR1 is MGHDK and CDR2 SYGVNS. This CDR3 contains 14 residues. Sample: peripheral blood. This chain links TRBV25-1 with TRBJ2-6; D is uncertain. The receptor was derived from a man between 65 and 85 years old with COVID-19, enrolled during active disease. CDR3 nucleotides: TGTGCCAGCAGTGACAGCTCTGGGGCCAACGTCCTGACTTTC. The encoded protein is CASSDSSGANVLTF. Full variable domain (outside the CDR3, taken from reference TRBV25-1 and TRBJ2-6): EADIYQTPRYLVIGTGKKITLECSQTMGHDKMYWYQQDPGMELHLIHYSYGVNSTEKGDLSSESTVSRIRTEHFPLTLESARPSHTSQYLCASSDSSGANVLTFGAGSRLTVL.